This T cell receptor beta chain was sequenced for a study of molecular identifiers for immune sequencing clone quantification. About the research overall: In the replicates, RNA derived from about 19,000 or 110,000 naive CD8 cells was divided into five parts, and four were sequenced.

This clonotype was observed a handful of times. Antigen specificity is unknown. TCRdb ran MiXCR on the PCR reads and lists one entry per CDR3 protein. This table holds about 320,000 distinct CDR3 sequences, 24% found once. Naive CD8 libraries were made from roughly 20,000 to 1,000,000 sorted cells, and they used 10%, 30% or 50% RNA. As CD8+CD4-CCR7+CD45RA+ cells, naive CD8 T cells were sorted. CDR1 and CDR2 (germline): SEHNR, FQNEAQ (reference sequence). Unmatched junction bases numbered 8, after V lost 7 bases and J lost 0 bases. CDR3 length: 15 amino acids. Findings of the study overall: Identical TCR molecules sharing a barcode could underestimate highly expanded clone sizes.

J is TRBJ2-7 and V is TRBV7-9; 8 bases fit TRBD1. The TCR originated in a human donor in good health. Some libraries in this study had Jurkat cell RNA spiked in. The specimen was naive CD8+ T cells from blood, with Jurkat cell RNA spiked in. Subset: FACS-sorted CD8+CD4-CCR7+CD45RA+ naive T cells. This CDR3 is CASTGDRFSSYEQYF. The CDR3 bases are TGTGCCAGCACCGGGGACAGGTTCAGCTCCTACGAGCAGTACTTC.